These T cell receptor beta chains were read from a single sample in a study of blood T cell repertoires in COVID-19. Produced via immunoSEQ multiplex PCR; TCRdb's table is partial and in-frame only. This table holds approximately 240,000 clones, 80% to 90% found once. Sequenced sample: PBMCs or T cells enriched from blood (not recorded which). Source of these receptors: a woman under 30 in a cohort exposed to, infected with or recovered from COVID-19 (not recorded which). CDR3s include the opening cysteine and the closing phenylalanine or tryptophan. The order of the fields is clone size, V gene, D gene, J gene, CDR3 DNA, CDR3 protein. D genes are given only for firm matches. Some rows have no size entry. The others give once, few or many, or a class for an expanded clone.

size: .; V: TRBV19; D: .; J: TRBJ1-4; DNA: TGTGCCAGTAGCTTGCGGGATAATGAAAAACTGTTTTTT; CDR3: CASSLRDNEKLFF
size: .; V: TRBV3-1/TRBV3-2; D: .; J: TRBJ2-7; DNA: TGTGCCAGCAGCCACACCTACGAGCAGTACTTC; CDR3: CASSHTYEQYF
size: .; V: TRBV7-2; D: TRBD2; J: TRBJ2-3; DNA: TGTGCCAGCAGCTTAGGGACTAGATCCGATACGCAGTATTTT; CDR3: CASSLGTRSDTQYF
size: once; V: TRBV6-5; D: .; J: TRBJ1-2; DNA: TGTGCCAGCAGTTCCCCCGGGGGGCTAAACTATGGCTACACCTTC; CDR3: CASSSPGGLNYGYTF
size: .; V: TRBV5-4; D: TRBD1; J: TRBJ1-2; DNA: TGTGCCAGCAGCCGGACAGGGAACTATGGCTACACCTTC; CDR3: CASSRTGNYGYTF
size: .; V: TRBV29-1; D: TRBD2; J: TRBJ2-1; DNA: TGCAGCGTTGACAGTGGCGGGAGCTCCTACAATGAGCAGTTCTTC; CDR3: CSVDSGGSSYNEQFF
size: .; V: TRBV9; D: TRBD2; J: TRBJ2-2; DNA: TGTGCCAGCAGCGTAGGGCTAGCGGGGGGGCCGTACACCGGGGAGCTGTTTTTT; CDR3: CASSVGLAGGPYTGELFF
size: .; V: TRBV2; D: .; J: TRBJ2-3; DNA: TGTGCCAGCTTGAGTCCCGGGGTTAGCACAGATACGCAGTATTTT; CDR3: CASLSPGVSTDTQYF
size: .; V: TRBV6-5; D: .; J: TRBJ1-1; DNA: TGTGCCAGCAGGATAGCGGGGGCGTTCACTGAAGCTTTCTTT; CDR3: CASRIAGAFTEAFF
size: .; V: TRBV7-8; D: TRBD1; J: TRBJ1-6; DNA: TGTGCCAGCAGCTCACAGGGGGATAATTCACCCCTCCACTTT; CDR3: CASSSQGDNSPLHF
size: few; V: TRBV2; D: TRBD2; J: TRBJ2-7; DNA: TGTGCCAGCAGTGAGTCGGGGGAGGGCCCCTACGAGCAGTACTTC; CDR3: CASSESGEGPYEQYF
size: .; V: TRBV6-5; D: .; J: TRBJ1-5; DNA: TGTGCCAGCAGGGTTGCGGGAGGCGGCAATCAGCCCCAGCATTTT; CDR3: CASRVAGGGNQPQHF
size: .; V: TRBV2; D: TRBD1; J: TRBJ1-6; DNA: TGTGCCAGCAGTGAAGCGCTTCGGACAGGGGATAATTCACCCCTCCACTTT; CDR3: CASSEALRTGDNSPLHF
size: .; V: TRBV7-6; D: .; J: TRBJ2-1; DNA: TGTGCCAGCAGCTTTGCCCACAGGGATAATTACAATGAGCAGTTCTTC; CDR3: CASSFAHRDNYNEQFF
size: .; V: TRBV10-1; D: .; J: TRBJ1-1; DNA: TGCGCCAGCAGTGAGTTAAGGGGCACTGAAGCTTTCTTT; CDR3: CASSELRGTEAFF
size: .; V: TRBV4-2; D: .; J: TRBJ2-7; DNA: TGTGCCAGCAGCCAAGATCGGAGGAGTTACGAGCAGTACTTC; CDR3: CASSQDRRSYEQYF
size: .; V: TRBV3-1/TRBV3-2; D: TRBD1; J: TRBJ2-7; DNA: TGTGCCAGCAGTCGACAGGGGGGATACGAGCAGTACTTC; CDR3: CASSRQGGYEQYF
size: .; V: TRBV6-1; D: .; J: TRBJ1-5; DNA: TGTGCCAGCAGTGACGGTGGGGCCCTGATGGGTAGGCGGCATTTT; CDR3: CASSDGGALMGRRHF
size: .; V: TRBV7-8; D: TRBD2; J: TRBJ2-7; DNA: TGTGCCAGCAGCTCGCGAGGAGCGGGAGTTTCCGAGCAGTACTTC; CDR3: CASSSRGAGVSEQYF
size: .; V: TRBV28; D: .; J: TRBJ1-2; DNA: TGTGCCAGCAGCCCCGGGACATTTAACTATGGCTACACCTTC; CDR3: CASSPGTFNYGYTF
size: .; V: TRBV28; D: TRBD2; J: TRBJ2-3; DNA: TGTGCCAGCAGTCCCTTCTCTAGCGGAAGCACAGATACGCAGTATTTT; CDR3: CASSPFSSGSTDTQYF
size: .; V: TRBV5-1; D: .; J: TRBJ1-2; DNA: TGCGCCAGCAGCTTGGACACATCATATGGCTACACCTTC; CDR3: CASSLDTSYGYTF
size: .; V: TRBV19; D: .; J: TRBJ1-5; DNA: TGTGCCAGTAGCGGGAACCAGGAGCCCAATCAGCCCCAGCATTTT; CDR3: CASSGNQEPNQPQHF
size: .; V: TRBV29-1; D: .; J: TRBJ1-2; DNA: TGCAGCGTTGACTCCGCGGGGGGCTACACCTTC; CDR3: CSVDSAGGYTF
size: once; V: TRBV5-6; D: .; J: TRBJ1-2; DNA: TGTGCCAGCAGCTTGGGGGGCGCGCTCTATGGCTACACCTTC; CDR3: CASSLGGALYGYTF
size: .; V: TRBV27; D: .; J: TRBJ1-5; DNA: TGTGCCAGCAGTCCTCCAGGGCTCGGTCAGCCCCAGCATTTT; CDR3: CASSPPGLGQPQHF
size: .; V: TRBV3-1/TRBV3-2; D: TRBD2; J: TRBJ2-3; DNA: TGTGCCAGCAGCCAAGACTTTCTAGCGGGGGGGATCTCAGATACGCAGTATTTT; CDR3: CASSQDFLAGGISDTQYF
size: .; V: TRBV28; D: .; J: TRBJ1-2; DNA: TGTGCCAGCAGTTTAGGGCGGGGTTATGGCTACACCTTC; CDR3: CASSLGRGYGYTF
size: once; V: TRBV11-2; D: .; J: TRBJ2-5; DNA: TGTGCCAGCAGCTTAGGGAGGTCGGAGACCCAGTACTTC; CDR3: CASSLGRSETQYF
size: .; V: TRBV7-2; D: .; J: TRBJ1-1; DNA: TGTGCCAGCAGCCTTACGAGGGTGGACACTGAAGCTTTCTTT; CDR3: CASSLTRVDTEAFF
size: .; V: TRBV6-4; D: .; J: TRBJ1-2; DNA: TGTGCCAGCAGATCTGGCGGCTACACCTTC; CDR3: CASRSGGYTF
size: .; V: TRBV7-9; D: .; J: TRBJ1-1; DNA: TGTGCCAGCAGCTTAGTAGTTGAAGCTTTCTTT; CDR3: CASSLVVEAFF
size: .; V: TRBV5-1; D: TRBD2; J: TRBJ2-1; DNA: TGCGCCAGCAGTTTGGCTAGCGGCTACAATGAGCAGTTCTTC; CDR3: CASSLASGYNEQFF
size: .; V: TRBV5-6; D: TRBD1; J: TRBJ2-7; DNA: TGTGCCAGCAGCGTGGGACAGGGGGGCTACGAGCAGTACTTC; CDR3: CASSVGQGGYEQYF
size: .; V: TRBV5-4; D: .; J: TRBJ1-2; DNA: TGTGCCAGCAGCTTGCGGGGAAGGGACTATGGCTACACCTTC; CDR3: CASSLRGRDYGYTF
size: .; V: TRBV27; D: .; J: TRBJ2-1; DNA: TGTGCCAGCAGTTTCGCGGTGGGGAGCTACAATGAGCAGTTCTTC; CDR3: CASSFAVGSYNEQFF
size: .; V: TRBV3-1/TRBV3-2; D: TRBD2; J: TRBJ2-1; DNA: TGTGCCAGCAGTTCGCTGGGGGGGGTTTTTGAGCAGTTCTTC; CDR3: CASSSLGGVFEQFF
size: .; V: TRBV5-4; D: TRBD2; J: TRBJ2-7; DNA: TGTGCCAGCAGCTTGGTTGGCCTAGCGGGAAGCGAGCAGTACTTC; CDR3: CASSLVGLAGSEQYF
size: .; V: TRBV5-8; D: .; J: TRBJ2-5; DNA: TGTGCCAGCAGCTTGGGCCGTTACTGGACCCAGTACTTC; CDR3: CASSLGRYWTQYF
size: .; V: TRBV7-3; D: .; J: TRBJ1-2; DNA: TGTGCCAGCAGCTTAATCCCGGGAAACTATGGCTACACCTTC; CDR3: CASSLIPGNYGYTF
size: .; V: TRBV12-5; D: .; J: TRBJ1-2; DNA: TGTGCTAGTGGTTTGAATGAGGGATTTAACTATGGCTACACCTTC; CDR3: CASGLNEGFNYGYTF
size: .; V: TRBV4-2; D: .; J: TRBJ2-4; DNA: TGTGCCAGCAGCCAGGGGGCCAGGGCTGTTGACATTCAGTACTTC; CDR3: CASSQGARAVDIQYF
size: once; V: TRBV10-2; D: TRBD1; J: TRBJ1-2; DNA: TGCGCCAGCAGTAGGGACAGAGCTAACTATGGCTACACCTTC; CDR3: CASSRDRANYGYTF
size: .; V: TRBV29-1; D: .; J: TRBJ2-1; DNA: TGCAGCGTTGCGGAAGACTTGAACAATGAGCAGTTCTTC; CDR3: CSVAEDLNNEQFF
size: .; V: TRBV24-1; D: .; J: TRBJ1-3; DNA: TGTGCCACCAGTGATTCCGGGACATCTGGAAACACCATATATTTT; CDR3: CATSDSGTSGNTIYF
size: .; V: TRBV7-2; D: .; J: TRBJ2-2; DNA: TGTGCCAGCACCCCCGGACCGGGAGAAGTCACCGGGGAGCTGTTTTTT; CDR3: CASTPGPGEVTGELFF
size: .; V: TRBV7-3; D: .; J: TRBJ2-6; DNA: TGTGCCAGCAGCGACGACAGGGCGGGGACCAACGTCCTGACTTTC; CDR3: CASSDDRAGTNVLTF
size: .; V: TRBV6-4; D: .; J: TRBJ2-1; DNA: TGTGCCAGCAGTGACCCCCCCGCAGGTGAGCAGTTCTTC; CDR3: CASSDPPAGEQFF